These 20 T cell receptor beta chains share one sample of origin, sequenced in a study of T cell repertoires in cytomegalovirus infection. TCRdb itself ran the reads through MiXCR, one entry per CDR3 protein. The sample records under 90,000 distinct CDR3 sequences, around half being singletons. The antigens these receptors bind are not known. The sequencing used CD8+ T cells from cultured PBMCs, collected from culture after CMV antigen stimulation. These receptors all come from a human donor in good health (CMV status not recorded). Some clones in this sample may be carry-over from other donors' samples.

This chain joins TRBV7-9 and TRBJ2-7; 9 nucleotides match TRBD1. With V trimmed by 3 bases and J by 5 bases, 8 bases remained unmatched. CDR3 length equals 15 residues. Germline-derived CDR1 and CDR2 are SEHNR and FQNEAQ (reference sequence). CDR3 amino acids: CASSLRTGEGNEQYF. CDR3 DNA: TGTGCCAGCAGCTTGAGGACAGGGGAGGGCAACGAGCAGTACTTC. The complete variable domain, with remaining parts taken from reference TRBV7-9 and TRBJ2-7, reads DTGVSQNPRHKITKRGQNVTFRCDPISEHNRLYWYRQTLGQGPEFLTYFQNEAQLEKSRLLSDRFSAERPKGSFSTLEIQRTEQGDSAMYLCASSLRTGEGNEQYFGPGTRLTVT.

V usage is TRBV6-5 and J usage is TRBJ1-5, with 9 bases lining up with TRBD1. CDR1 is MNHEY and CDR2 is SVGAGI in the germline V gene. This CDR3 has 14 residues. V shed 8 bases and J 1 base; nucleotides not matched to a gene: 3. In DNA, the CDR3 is TGTGCCAGCCGACAGGGGGAGAGCAATCAGCCCCAGCATTTT. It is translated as CASRQGESNQPQHF.

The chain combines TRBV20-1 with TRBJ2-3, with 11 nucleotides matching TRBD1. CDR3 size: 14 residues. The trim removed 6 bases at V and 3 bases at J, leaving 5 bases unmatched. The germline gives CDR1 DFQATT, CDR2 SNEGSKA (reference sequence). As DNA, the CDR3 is TGCAGTGCACCCTGGGACAGGGGGACAGATACGCAGTATTTT. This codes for CSAPWDRGTDTQYF.

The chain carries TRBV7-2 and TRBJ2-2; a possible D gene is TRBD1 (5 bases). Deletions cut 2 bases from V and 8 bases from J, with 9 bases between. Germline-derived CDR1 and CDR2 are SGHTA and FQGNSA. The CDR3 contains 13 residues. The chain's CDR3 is CASSLTGSGELFF. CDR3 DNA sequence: TGTGCCAGCAGCTTAACAGGTTCTGGGGAGCTGTTTTTT.

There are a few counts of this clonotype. CDR3 amino acids: CASRPGAGRQETQYF. CDR3 nucleotide sequence: TGTGCCAGCAGACCTGGGGCGGGAAGGCAAGAGACCCAGTACTTC. The chain employs TRBV12-3 or TRBV12-4 and TRBJ2-5; tentatively, D is TRBD2 (6 bases). Trimming pared 6 bases from V and 2 bases from J, leaving 16 bases between. The CDR3 extends over 15 amino acids.

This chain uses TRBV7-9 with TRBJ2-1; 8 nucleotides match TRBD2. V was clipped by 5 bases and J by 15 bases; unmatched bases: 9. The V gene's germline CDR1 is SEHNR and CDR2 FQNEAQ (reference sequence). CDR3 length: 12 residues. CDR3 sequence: CASSPGGGAWFF. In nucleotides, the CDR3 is TGTGCCAGCAGCCCCGGGGGGGGGGCGTGGTTCTTC.

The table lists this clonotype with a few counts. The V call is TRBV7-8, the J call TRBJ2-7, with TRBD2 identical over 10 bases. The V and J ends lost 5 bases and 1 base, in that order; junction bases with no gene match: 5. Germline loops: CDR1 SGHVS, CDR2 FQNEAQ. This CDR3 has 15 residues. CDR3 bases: TGTGCCAGCAGCCCACTAGCGGGACCGTCCTACGAGCAGTACTTC. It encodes CASSPLAGPSYEQYF.

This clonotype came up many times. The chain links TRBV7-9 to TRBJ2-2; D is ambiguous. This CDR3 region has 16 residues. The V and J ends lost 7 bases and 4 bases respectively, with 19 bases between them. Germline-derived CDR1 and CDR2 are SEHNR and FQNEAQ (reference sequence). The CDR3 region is CASIQQRPIGTGELFF. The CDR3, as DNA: TGTGCCAGCATCCAACAGAGGCCTATAGGCACCGGGGAGCTGTTTTTT.

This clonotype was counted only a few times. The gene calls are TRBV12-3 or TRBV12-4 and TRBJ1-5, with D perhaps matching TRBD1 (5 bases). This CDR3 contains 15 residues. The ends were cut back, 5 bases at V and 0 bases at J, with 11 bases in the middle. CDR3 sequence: CASSLGLNSNQPQHF. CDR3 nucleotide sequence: TGTGCCAGCAGTCTGGGACTCAATAGCAATCAGCCCCAGCATTTT.

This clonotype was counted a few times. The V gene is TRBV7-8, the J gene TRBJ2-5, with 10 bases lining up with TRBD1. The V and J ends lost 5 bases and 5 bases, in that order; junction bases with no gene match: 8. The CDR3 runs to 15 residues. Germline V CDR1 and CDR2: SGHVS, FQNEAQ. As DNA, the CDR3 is TGTGCCAGCAGCGCCGACAGGGGGCTTCGGGAGACCCAGTACTTC. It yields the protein CASSADRGLRETQYF.

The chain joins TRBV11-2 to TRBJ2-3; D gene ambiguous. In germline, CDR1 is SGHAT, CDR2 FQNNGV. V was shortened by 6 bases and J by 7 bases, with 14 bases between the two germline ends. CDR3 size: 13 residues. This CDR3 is CASRSWRAHTQYF. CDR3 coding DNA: TGTGCCAGCAGGAGTTGGAGAGCCCATACGCAGTATTTT. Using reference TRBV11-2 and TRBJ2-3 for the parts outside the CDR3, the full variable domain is EAGVAQSPRYKIIEKRQSVAFWCNPISGHATLYWYQQILGQGPKLLIQFQNNGVVDDSQLPKDRFSAERLKGVDSTLKIQPAKLEDSAVYLCASRSWRAHTQYFGPGTRLTVL.

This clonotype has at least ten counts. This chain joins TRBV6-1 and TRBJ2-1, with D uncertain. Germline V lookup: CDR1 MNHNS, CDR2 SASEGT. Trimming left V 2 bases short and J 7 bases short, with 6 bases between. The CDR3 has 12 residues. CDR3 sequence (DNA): TGTGCCAGCAGTGAATGGCGGAATGAGCAGTTCTTC. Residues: CASSEWRNEQFF.

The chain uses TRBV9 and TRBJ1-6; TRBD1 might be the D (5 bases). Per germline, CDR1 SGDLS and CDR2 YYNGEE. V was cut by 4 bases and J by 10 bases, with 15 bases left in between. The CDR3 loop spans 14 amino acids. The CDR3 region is CASSTSTVSSPLHF. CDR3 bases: TGTGCCAGCAGCACCTCGACAGTCTCCTCACCCCTCCACTTT. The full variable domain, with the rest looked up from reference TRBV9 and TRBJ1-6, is DSGVTQTPKHLITATGQRVTLRCSPRSGDLSVYWYQQSLDQGLQFLIQYYNGEERAKGNILERFSAQQFPDLHSELNLSSLELGDSALYFCASSTSTVSSPLHFGNGTRLTVT.

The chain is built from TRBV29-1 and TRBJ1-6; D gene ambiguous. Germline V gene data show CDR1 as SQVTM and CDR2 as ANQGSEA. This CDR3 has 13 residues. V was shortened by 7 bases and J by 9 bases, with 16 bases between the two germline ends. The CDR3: CSGKASDGSPLHF. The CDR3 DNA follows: TGCAGCGGAAAGGCCTCAGACGGTTCACCCCTCCACTTT.

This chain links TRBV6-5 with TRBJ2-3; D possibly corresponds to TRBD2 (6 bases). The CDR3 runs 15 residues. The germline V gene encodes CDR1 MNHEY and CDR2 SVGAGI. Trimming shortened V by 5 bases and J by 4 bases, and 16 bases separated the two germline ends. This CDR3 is CASSVQLGSADTQYF. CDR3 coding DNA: TGTGCCAGCAGTGTCCAGCTCGGGAGCGCAGATACGCAGTATTTT.

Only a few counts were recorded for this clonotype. The CDR3 here is CASSFRLAGIGDTQYF. The CDR3 nucleotides read TGTGCCAGCAGCTTTCGACTAGCGGGGATCGGGGATACGCAGTATTTT. The genes are TRBV7-8 and TRBJ2-3, with 11 positions matching TRBD2. Germline lookup yields CDR1 SGHVS and CDR2 FQNEAQ. The V segment lost 3 bases and the J segment 6 bases; nucleotides outside the gene matches: 8. CDR3 length equals 16 residues.

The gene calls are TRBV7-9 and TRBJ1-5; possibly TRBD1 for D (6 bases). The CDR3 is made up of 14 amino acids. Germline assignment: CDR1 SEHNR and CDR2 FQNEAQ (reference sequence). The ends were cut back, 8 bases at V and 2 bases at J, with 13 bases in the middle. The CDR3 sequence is CASQQGAGNQPQHF. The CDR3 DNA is TGTGCCAGCCAACAGGGTGCGGGCAATCAGCCCCAGCATTTT.

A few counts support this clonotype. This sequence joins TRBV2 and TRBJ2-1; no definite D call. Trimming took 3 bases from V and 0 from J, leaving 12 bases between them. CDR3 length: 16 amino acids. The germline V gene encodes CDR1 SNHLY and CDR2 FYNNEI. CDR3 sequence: CASSDDLGISYNEQFF. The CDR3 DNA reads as TGTGCCAGCAGTGATGATCTGGGAATCTCCTACAATGAGCAGTTCTTC.

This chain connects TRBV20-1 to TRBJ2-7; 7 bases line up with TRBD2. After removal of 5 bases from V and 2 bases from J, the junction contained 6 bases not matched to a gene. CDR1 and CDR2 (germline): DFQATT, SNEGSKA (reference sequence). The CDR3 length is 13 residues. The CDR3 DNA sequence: TGCAGTGCTTTATTTCTAGCGGCCTACGAGCAGTACTTC. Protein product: CSALFLAAYEQYF.

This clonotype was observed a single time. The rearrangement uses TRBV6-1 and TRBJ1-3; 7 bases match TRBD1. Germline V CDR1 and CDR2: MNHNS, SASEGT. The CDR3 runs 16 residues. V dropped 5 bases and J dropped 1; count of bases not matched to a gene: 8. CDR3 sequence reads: CASSYPDRVSGNTIYF. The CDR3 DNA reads TGTGCCAGCAGTTACCCCGACAGGGTTTCTGGAAACACCATATATTTT.